Following are 16 T cell receptor beta chains from one sample sequenced in a study of blood T cell repertoires in COVID-19. Measured with immunoSEQ multiplex PCR; TCRdb has only the in-frame clones, and not every one. Of approximately 150,000 clones listed, around 80% are singletons. The material sequenced was PBMCs or T cells enriched from blood (not recorded which). Receptor source: a woman aged 70-85 years in a cohort exposed to, infected with or recovered from COVID-19 (not recorded which).

This clone was detected a few times. The V gene is TRBV4-2, the J gene TRBJ1-5, with TRBD1 as a possible D gene (6 bases). The CDR3 is made up of 16 amino acids. Trimming cost V 0 bases and J 3 bases, with 12 bases left between them. Germline CDR1 and CDR2: LGHNA and YNFKEQ. CDR3 in amino acids: CASSQESGADNQPQHF. For the CDR3, the DNA is TGTGCCAGCAGCCAAGAATCAGGGGCTGACAATCAGCCCCAGCATTTT.

The J gene is TRBJ2-7, the V gene TRBV15, with a tentative D call TRBD1 (6 bases). This CDR3 contains 13 residues. The V gene's germline CDR1 is LNHNV and CDR2 YYDKDF (reference sequence). V was clipped by 6 bases and J by 3 bases, with 12 bases between them. The chain's CDR3 is CATRRDTRYEQYF. CDR3 coding DNA: TGTGCCACCAGGAGGGACACCCGCTACGAGCAGTACTTC.

This clone was detected once. This chain connects TRBV7-2 to TRBJ1-4, with TRBD1 as a possible D gene (5 bases). Trimming took 1 base from V and 13 from J, leaving 13 bases between them. Germline values: CDR1 SGHTA, CDR2 FQGNSA. The CDR3 contains 13 residues. DNA for the CDR3: TGTGCCAGCAGCTTAGTCTTGTGGGGGGGACTGTTTTTT. This encodes CASSLVLWGGLFF.

In DNA, the CDR3 is TGTGCCAGCAGTGAAGTGGGGGGACTAGCAGCTGATACGCAGTATTTT. Protein product: CASSEVGGLAADTQYF. The chain links TRBV6-1 to TRBJ2-3; 9 bases map to TRBD2. This CDR3 has 16 residues. Germline trimming cut 1 base from V and 6 bases from J; bases unmatched to any gene: 8. Germline-derived CDR1 and CDR2 are MNHNS and SASEGT.

There are many counts of this clone. The J gene is TRBJ1-6, the V gene TRBV7-2, with 10 nucleotides matching TRBD1. V was clipped by 3 bases and J by 9 bases; unmatched bases: 5. The CDR3 extends over 15 amino acids. The germline V gene has CDR1 SGHTA and CDR2 FQGNSA. The CDR3 protein is CASSLGQGRGSPLHF. CDR3 DNA sequence: TGTGCCAGCAGCTTGGGACAGGGGAGGGGTTCACCCCTCCACTTT.

This clone showed up just once. This chain links TRBV5-4 with TRBJ1-2, with D unclear. Per the germline V gene, CDR1 is SGHNT and CDR2 is YYREEE (reference sequence). Trimming pared 1 base from V and 3 bases from J, leaving 10 bases between. The CDR3 has 14 residues. The CDR3 region has the DNA TGTGCCAGCAGCTTGCGGTCCGGTGACTATGGCTACACCTTC. Translated: CASSLRSGDYGYTF.

This clone came up once. V usage is TRBV4-1 and J usage is TRBJ1-3; maybe TRBD1 (5 bases). Germline V gene data show CDR1 as MGHRA and CDR2 as YSYEKL. V lost 2 bases and J 6 bases, leaving 11 bases between the germline ends. The length of the CDR3 is 14 residues. CDR3 sequence reads: CASSQLDISNTIYF. CDR3 nucleotide sequence: TGCGCCAGCAGCCAACTGGACATCTCAAACACCATATATTTT.

The V gene is TRBV7-9, the J gene TRBJ2-3, with no clear D. Germline V lookup: CDR1 SEHNR, CDR2 FQNEAQ (reference sequence). This CDR3 contains 13 residues. Trimming left V 5 bases short and J 0 bases short, with 6 bases between. This CDR3 reads CASSTLSTDTQYF. CDR3 in DNA: TGTGCCAGCAGCACCCTAAGCACAGATACGCAGTATTTT.

The CDR3 region has the DNA TGTGCCAGCAGTAACCGGGAAAACATTCAGTACTTC. It encodes CASSNRENIQYF. This chain joins TRBV6-6 and TRBJ2-4; D is unclear. This CDR3 comprises 12 residues. V gave up 5 bases and J gave up 5 bases, with 7 bases separating them. From germline, CDR1 is MNHNY and CDR2 SVGAGI (reference sequence).

This chain links TRBV4-2 with TRBJ2-1; D perhaps matches TRBD2 (6 bases). Germline assignment: CDR1 LGHNA and CDR2 YNFKEQ. This CDR3 contains 15 residues. V was trimmed by 1 base and J by 5 bases, leaving 12 bases between them. DNA for the CDR3: TGTGCCAGCAGCCAAGTTGCGGGAATGAACAATGAGCAGTTCTTC. This encodes CASSQVAGMNNEQFF.

The CDR3, as DNA: TGTGCCAGCTCAATGACTAGCGGGGTATACAATGAGCAGTTCTTC. It encodes CASSMTSGVYNEQFF. V gene TRBV18 combines with J gene TRBJ2-1, with 11 bases identical to TRBD2. V lost 5 bases to trimming and J lost 4 bases; unmatched junction nucleotides: 4. The CDR3 runs 15 residues. The germline gives CDR1 KGHSH, CDR2 LQKENI.

In its sample, this clone was seen many times. The V and J genes are TRBV3-1 (or the pseudogene TRBV3-2) and TRBJ1-2, with D possibly being TRBD1 (6 bases). This CDR3 is 15 amino acids long. V was trimmed by 4 bases and J by 1 base, leaving 13 bases between them. The germline gives CDR1 LGHDT, CDR2 YNNKEL (reference sequence). CDR3 DNA sequence: TGTGCCAGCAGCCCAGGACAGCGGATTAACTATGGCTACACCTTC. It yields the protein CASSPGQRINYGYTF.

The chain recombines TRBV12-3 or TRBV12-4 with TRBJ2-1; D might be TRBD2 (5 bases). V lost 6 bases and J lost 10, with 16 bases in between. The CDR3 spans 13 residues. The CDR3 sequence: CASRVGLYDEQFF. The CDR3 DNA follows: TGTGCCAGCAGAGTCGGACTTTATGACGAGCAGTTCTTC.

The chain links TRBV30 to TRBJ2-7; 7 nucleotides align to TRBD2. V lost 4 bases and J lost 7; bases outside the gene matches: 16. There are 15 residues in the CDR3. CDR1 GTSNPN and CDR2 SVGIG come from the germline V gene (reference sequence). The CDR3 sequence is CAWNCPSLGRWEQYF. The CDR3 nucleotides are TGTGCCTGGAACTGCCCAAGTCTCGGGAGGTGGGAGCAGTACTTC.

This clone occurred once. The CDR3: CASRRREVRNEQFF. CDR3 coding DNA: TGTGCCAGCAGAAGGCGGGAGGTGAGGAATGAGCAGTTCTTC. The V gene is TRBV2, the J gene TRBJ2-1; TRBD2 matches at 8 bases. After removal of 6 bases from V and 7 bases from J, the junction contained 8 bases not matched to a gene. CDR1 and CDR2 (germline): SNHLY, FYNNEI. The CDR3 sequence is 14 residues long.

This chain joins TRBV19 and TRBJ1-6; 8 positions agree with TRBD1. Germline V gives CDR1 LNHDA, CDR2 SQIVND (reference sequence). The CDR3 runs to 13 residues. Germline trimming cut 7 bases from V and 6 bases from J; bases unmatched to any gene: 2. CDR3 protein: CASMGQANSPLHF. Here the CDR3 DNA reads TGTGCCAGTATGGGACAGGCTAATTCACCCCTCCACTTT.